Described below is a single T cell receptor beta chain sequence and its context. Its specificity is not known. This specimen comes from a study of lymphopenia after photon versus proton radiotherapy. This CDR3 has 12 residues. Germline V gene lookup returns CDR1 GTSNPN and CDR2 SVGIG (reference sequence). Trimming pared 3 bases from V and 1 base from J, leaving 6 bases between. The method was immunoSEQ multiplex PCR; TCRdb's version includes in-frame clones alone and lacks a portion of them. The repertoire consists of approximately 15,000 clones, with 70% to 85% occurring once and the leading ten covering 25% to 30%. Study-wide results and caveats: Relative stability marked proton patients; photon patients lost diversity and naive cells. After lymphocyte nadir, photon-treated repertoires showed oligoclonal expansion, especially CD8+ Temra. Larger post-nadir TCR diversity loss correlated inversely with survival in deceased patients.

Here the sequenced sample was peripheral blood, taken from a patient treated with photon-based radiotherapy. The origin of this receptor is a man over 45 with gastric cancer. This rearrangement joins TRBV30 to TRBJ1-1; D is undetermined. The CDR3 loop reads CAWRRENTEAFF. The CDR3, as DNA: TGTGCCTGGAGAAGGGAGAACACTGAAGCTTTCTTT.